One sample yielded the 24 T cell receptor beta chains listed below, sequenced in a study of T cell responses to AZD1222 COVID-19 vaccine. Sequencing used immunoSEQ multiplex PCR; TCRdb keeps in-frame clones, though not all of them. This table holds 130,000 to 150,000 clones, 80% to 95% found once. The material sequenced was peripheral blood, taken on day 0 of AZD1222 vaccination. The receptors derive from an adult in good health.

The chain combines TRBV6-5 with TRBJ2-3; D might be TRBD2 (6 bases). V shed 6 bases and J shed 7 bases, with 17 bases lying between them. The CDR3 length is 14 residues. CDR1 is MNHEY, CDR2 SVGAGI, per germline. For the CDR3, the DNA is TGTGCCAGCAGGACGGGACTCTCGGGGTATACGCAGTATTTT. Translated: CASRTGLSGYTQYF.

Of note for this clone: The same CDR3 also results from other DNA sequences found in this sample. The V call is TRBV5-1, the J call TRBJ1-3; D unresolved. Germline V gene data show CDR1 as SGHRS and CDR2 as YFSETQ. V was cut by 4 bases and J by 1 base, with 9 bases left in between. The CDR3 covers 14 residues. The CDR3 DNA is TGCGCCAGCAGCCCAACAGTTTCTGGAAACACCATATATTTT. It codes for CASSPTVSGNTIYF.

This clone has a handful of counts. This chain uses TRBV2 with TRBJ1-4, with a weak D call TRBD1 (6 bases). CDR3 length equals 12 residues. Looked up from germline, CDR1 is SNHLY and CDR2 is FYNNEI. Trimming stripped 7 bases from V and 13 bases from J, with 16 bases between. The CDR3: CASTSTGLGLFF. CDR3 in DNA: TGTGCCAGCACCTCTACAGGGTTAGGACTGTTTTTT.

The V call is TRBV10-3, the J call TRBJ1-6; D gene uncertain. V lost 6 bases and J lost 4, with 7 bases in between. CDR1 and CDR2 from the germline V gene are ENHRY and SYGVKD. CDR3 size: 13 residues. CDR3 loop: CAISTLYNSPLHF. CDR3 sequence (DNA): TGTGCCATCAGCACCCTGTATAATTCACCCCTCCACTTT.

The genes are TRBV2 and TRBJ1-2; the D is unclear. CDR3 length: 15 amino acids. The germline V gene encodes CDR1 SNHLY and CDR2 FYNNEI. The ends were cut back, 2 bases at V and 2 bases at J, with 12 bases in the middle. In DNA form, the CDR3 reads TGTGCCAGCAGTGAAAACCCACGGCCCAACTATGGCTACACCTTC. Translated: CASSENPRPNYGYTF.

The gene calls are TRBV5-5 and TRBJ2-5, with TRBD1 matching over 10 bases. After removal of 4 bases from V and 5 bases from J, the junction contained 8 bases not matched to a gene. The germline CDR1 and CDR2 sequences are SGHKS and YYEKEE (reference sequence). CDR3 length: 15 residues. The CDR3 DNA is TGTGCCAGCAGCGCGTTGACAGGGGGCGTCGAGACCCAGTACTTC. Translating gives CASSALTGGVETQYF.

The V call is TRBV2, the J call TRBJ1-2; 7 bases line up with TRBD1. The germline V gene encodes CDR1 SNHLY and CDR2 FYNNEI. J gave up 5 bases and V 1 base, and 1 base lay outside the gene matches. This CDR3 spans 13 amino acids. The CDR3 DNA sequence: TGTGCCAGCAGTGAAGACAGGGGATATGGCTACACCTTC. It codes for CASSEDRGYGYTF.

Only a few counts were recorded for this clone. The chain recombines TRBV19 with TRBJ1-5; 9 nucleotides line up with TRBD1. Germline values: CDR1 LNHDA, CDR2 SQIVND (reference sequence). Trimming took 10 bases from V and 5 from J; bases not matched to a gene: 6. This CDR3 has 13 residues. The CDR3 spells CATNRGRDQPQHF. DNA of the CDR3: TGTGCCACAAACAGGGGGCGCGATCAGCCCCAGCATTTT.

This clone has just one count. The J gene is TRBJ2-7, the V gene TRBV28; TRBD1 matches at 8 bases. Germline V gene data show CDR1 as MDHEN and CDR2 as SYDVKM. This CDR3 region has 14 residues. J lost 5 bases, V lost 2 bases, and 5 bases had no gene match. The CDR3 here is CASSLRTGFHEQYF. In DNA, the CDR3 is TGTGCCAGCAGTTTAAGGACAGGGTTTCACGAGCAGTACTTC.

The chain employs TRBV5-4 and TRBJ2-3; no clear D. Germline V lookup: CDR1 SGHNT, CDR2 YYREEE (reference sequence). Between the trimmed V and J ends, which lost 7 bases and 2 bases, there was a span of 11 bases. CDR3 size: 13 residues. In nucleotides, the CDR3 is TGTGCCAGCTCTCCATACACCACAGATACGCAGTATTTT. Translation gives CASSPYTTDTQYF.

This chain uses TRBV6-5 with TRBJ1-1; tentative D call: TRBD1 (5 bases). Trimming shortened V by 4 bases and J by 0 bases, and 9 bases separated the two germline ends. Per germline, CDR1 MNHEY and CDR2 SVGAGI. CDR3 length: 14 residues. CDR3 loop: CASSSRGMNTEAFF. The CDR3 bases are TGTGCCAGCAGTTCACGGGGGATGAACACTGAAGCTTTCTTT.

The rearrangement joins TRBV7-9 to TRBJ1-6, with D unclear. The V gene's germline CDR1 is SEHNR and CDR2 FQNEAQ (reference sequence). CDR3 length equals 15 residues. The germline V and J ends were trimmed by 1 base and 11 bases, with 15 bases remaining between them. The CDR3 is CASSLGGDPRTPLHF. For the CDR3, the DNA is TGTGCCAGCAGCTTAGGAGGAGACCCAAGAACACCCCTCCACTTT.

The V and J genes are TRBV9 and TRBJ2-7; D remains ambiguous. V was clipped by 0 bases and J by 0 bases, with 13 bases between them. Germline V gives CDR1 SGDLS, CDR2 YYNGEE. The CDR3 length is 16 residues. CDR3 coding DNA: TGTGCCAGCAGCGTAGGGCCAACCCTAAGCTCCTACGAGCAGTACTTC. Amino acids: CASSVGPTLSSYEQYF.

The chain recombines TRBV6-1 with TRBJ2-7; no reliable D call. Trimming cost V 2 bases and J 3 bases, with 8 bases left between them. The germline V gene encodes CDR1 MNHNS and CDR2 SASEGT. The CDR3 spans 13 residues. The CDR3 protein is CASSETVGYEQYF. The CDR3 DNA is TGTGCCAGCAGTGAAACAGTGGGCTACGAGCAGTACTTC.

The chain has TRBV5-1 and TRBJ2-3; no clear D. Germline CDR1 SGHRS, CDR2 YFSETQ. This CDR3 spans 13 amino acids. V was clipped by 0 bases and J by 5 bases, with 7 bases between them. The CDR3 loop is CASSLDNIDTQYF. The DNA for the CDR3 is TGCGCCAGCAGCTTGGATAATATAGATACGCAGTATTTT.

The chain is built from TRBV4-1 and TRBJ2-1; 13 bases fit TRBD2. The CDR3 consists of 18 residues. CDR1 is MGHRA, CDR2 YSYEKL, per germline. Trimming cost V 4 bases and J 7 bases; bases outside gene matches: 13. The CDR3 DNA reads TGCGCCAGCAGCCGGGGGACTAGCGGGATAAGCCCCAAAAATGAGCAGTTCTTC. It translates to CASSRGTSGISPKNEQFF.

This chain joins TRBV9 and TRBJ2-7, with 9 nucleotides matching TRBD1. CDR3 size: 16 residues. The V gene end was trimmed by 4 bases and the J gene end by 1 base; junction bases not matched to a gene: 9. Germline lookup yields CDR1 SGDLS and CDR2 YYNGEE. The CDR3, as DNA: TGTGCCAGCAGCAAGGCTGGGGGACAGGGTTCCTACGAGCAGTACTTC. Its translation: CASSKAGGQGSYEQYF.

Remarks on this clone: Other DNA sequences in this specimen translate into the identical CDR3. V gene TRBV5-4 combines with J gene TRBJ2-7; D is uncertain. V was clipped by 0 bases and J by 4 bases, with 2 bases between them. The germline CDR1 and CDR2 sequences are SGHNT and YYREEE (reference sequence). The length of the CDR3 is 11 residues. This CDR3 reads CASSLGYEQYF. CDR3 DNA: TGTGCCAGCAGCTTGGGGTACGAGCAGTACTTC.

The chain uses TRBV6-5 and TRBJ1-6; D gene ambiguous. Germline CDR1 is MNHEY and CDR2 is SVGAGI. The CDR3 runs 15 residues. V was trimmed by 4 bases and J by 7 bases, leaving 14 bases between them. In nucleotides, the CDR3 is TGTGCCAGCAGTTTTGACACTCTGGGAAATTCACCCCTCCACTTT. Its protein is CASSFDTLGNSPLHF.

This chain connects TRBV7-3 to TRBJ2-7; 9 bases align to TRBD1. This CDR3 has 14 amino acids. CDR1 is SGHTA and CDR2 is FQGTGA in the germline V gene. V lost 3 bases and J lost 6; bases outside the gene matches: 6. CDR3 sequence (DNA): TGTGCCAGCAGCTTCGGACAGGGGCCCTCCGAGCAGTACTTC. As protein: CASSFGQGPSEQYF.

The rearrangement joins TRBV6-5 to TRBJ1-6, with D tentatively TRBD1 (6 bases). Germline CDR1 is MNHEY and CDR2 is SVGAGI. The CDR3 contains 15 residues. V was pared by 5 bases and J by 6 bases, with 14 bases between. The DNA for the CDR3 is TGTGCCAGCAGTAGGTCCGGGACAACTAATTCACCCCTCCACTTT. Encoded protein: CASSRSGTTNSPLHF.

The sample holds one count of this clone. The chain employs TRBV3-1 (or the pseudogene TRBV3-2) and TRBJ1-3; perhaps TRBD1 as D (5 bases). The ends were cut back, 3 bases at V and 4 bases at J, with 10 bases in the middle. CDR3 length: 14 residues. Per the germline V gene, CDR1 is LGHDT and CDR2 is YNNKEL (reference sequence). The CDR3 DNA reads TGTGCCAGCAGCCATTCGGGGGACGGAAACACCATATATTTT. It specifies CASSHSGDGNTIYF.

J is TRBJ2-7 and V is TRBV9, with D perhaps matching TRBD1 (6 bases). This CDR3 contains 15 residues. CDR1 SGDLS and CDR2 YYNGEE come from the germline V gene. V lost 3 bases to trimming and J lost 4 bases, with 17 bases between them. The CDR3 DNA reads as TGTGCCAGCAGCGCCCAGGGGTCGGCTTTTTACGAGCAGTACTTC. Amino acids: CASSAQGSAFYEQYF.

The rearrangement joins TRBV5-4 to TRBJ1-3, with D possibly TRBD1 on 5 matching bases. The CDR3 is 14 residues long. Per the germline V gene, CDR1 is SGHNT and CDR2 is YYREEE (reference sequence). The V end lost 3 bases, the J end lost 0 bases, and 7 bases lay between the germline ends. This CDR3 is CASSSTDSGNTIYF. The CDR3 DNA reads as TGTGCCAGCAGCTCGACAGACTCTGGAAACACCATATATTTT.